The sequence of this TCR beta chain was determined in a study of blood T cell repertoires in COVID-19. Sequenced by immunoSEQ multiplex PCR; TCRdb stores in-frame clones only, minus some. The data contain a few hundred thousand clones, over 70% of them singletons. The CDR3 extends over 17 amino acids. Germline-derived CDR1 and CDR2 are SGDLS and YYNGEE. Trimming took off 0 bases at V and 0 bases at J, with 15 bases between the two ends. The sequenced sample was PBMCs or T cells enriched from blood (not recorded which). This sequence originates from a man aged 30 to 45 who had recovered from COVID-19. V is TRBV9 and J is TRBJ1-1, with D possibly being TRBD1 (5 bases). The CDR3 loop reads CASSVDDSSDMNTEAFF. In nucleotides, the CDR3 is TGTGCCAGCAGCGTAGACGACAGTTCCGATATGAACACTGAAGCTTTCTTT. The full variable domain, in which reference TRBV9 and TRBJ1-1 provide the parts outside the CDR3, is DSGVTQTPKHLITATGQRVTLRCSPRSGDLSVYWYQQSLDQGLQFLIQYYNGEERAKGNILERFSAQQFPDLHSELNLSSLELGDSALYFCASSVDDSSDMNTEAFFGQGTRLTVV.